This T cell receptor beta chain is drawn from a study of cytomegalovirus exposure and HLA in healthy donors. General observations from the study: The study recorded fewer than 200 TCR beta chains that were cytomegalovirus-associated. Accounts indicate the classifier identified cytomegalovirus status with strong specificity and sensitivity. The dataset shows that most TCR sequences were rare, while some public TCRs occurred in many donors. That first-cohort TCR clusters tended to co-occur in the roughly 120 validation repertoires was found in a later analysis.

With regard to this clone: Antigen unknown.

The V and J ends lost 3 bases and 5 bases respectively, with 14 bases between them. The length of the CDR3 is 14 residues. From germline, CDR1 is SGDLS and CDR2 YYNGEE. Method: immunoSEQ multiplex PCR; TCRdb's copy keeps in-frame clones and lacks some. There are about 120,000 clones in the sample; roughly 88% occur only once, and more than 5% lies in the top ten. The rearrangement joins TRBV9 to TRBJ2-5; the D is unclear. Input material: PBMCs. The clonotype comes from a woman aged 18-29 years in good health and CMV-seropositive. This CDR3 reads CASSAYTAGETQYF. The CDR3 DNA sequence: TGTGCCAGCAGCGCCTACACGGCCGGGGAGACCCAGTACTTC.